The clone carrying this T cell receptor (beta chain) appeared a single time. Its antigen is unknown. The sample is drawn from a study of T cells in localized non-small cell lung cancer. Study-level points and caveats: Researchers found a median around 61 of the top 100 tumor clones in adjacent lung. Uninvolved neighboring lung showed the greatest T cell clonality, exceeding tumor.

V gave up 4 bases and J gave up 0 bases, with 8 bases separating them. Germline V gene data show CDR1 as SGHRS and CDR2 as YFSETQ. The CDR3 covers 14 residues. Using immunoSEQ multiplex PCR, the repertoire was profiled, and TCRdb retains in-frame clones only, with some absent. Counted here are 30,000 to 45,000 clones, around nine tenths occurring once; the ten biggest clones make up roughly 2.5%. The origin of this receptor is a woman aged 35 to 70 with stage I lung adenocarcinoma. The chain combines TRBV5-1 with TRBJ1-3, with D possibly matching TRBD1 (6 bases). The starting material was peripheral blood, obtained before any cancer treatment. CDR3 sequence reads: CASSEGDSGNTIYF. The DNA of the CDR3 is TGCGCCAGCAGCGAGGGGGACTCTGGAAACACCATATATTTT.